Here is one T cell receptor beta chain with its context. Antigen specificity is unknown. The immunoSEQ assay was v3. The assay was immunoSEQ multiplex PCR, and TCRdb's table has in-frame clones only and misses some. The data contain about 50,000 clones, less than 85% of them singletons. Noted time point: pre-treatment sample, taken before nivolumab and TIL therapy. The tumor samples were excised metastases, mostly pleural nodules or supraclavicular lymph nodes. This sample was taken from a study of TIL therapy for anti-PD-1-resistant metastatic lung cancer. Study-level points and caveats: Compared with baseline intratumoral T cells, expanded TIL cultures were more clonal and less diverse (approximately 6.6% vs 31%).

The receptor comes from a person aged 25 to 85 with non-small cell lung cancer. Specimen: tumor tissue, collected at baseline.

The CDR3: CASRGQNNSPLHF. The CDR3 DNA sequence: TGTGCCAGCAGGGGACAGAATAATTCACCCCTCCACTTT. The chain recombines TRBV7-8 with TRBJ1-6; 7 bases align to TRBD1. The germline gives CDR1 SGHVS, CDR2 FQNEAQ. The ends lost 6 bases at V and 5 bases at J; junction bases unmatched: 1. The CDR3 length is 13 residues.